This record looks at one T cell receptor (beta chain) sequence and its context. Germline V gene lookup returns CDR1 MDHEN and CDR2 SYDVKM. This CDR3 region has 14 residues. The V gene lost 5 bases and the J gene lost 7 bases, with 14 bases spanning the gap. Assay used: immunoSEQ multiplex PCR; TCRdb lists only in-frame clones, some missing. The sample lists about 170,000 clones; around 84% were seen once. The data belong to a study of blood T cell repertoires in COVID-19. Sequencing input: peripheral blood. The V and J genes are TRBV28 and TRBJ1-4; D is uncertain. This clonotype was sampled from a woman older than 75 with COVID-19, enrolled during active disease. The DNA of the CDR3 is TGTGCCAGCAGTACCCCGGCCGGGTTTGAAAAACTGTTTTTT. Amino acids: CASSTPAGFEKLFF.